This TCR beta chain was obtained from a study of T-cell reconstitution after alpha-beta-depleted transplantation in children. A TCRbeta library incorporating unique molecular identifiers was prepared. TCRdb re-called the PCR reads through MiXCR, storing one row per CDR3 protein. This table has around 600,000 distinct CDR3 sequences, 10% appearing once. This CDR3 contains 14 residues. Trimming took off 8 bases at V and 0 bases at J, with 13 bases between the two ends. The V gene's germline CDR1 is SEHNR and CDR2 FQNEAQ (reference sequence). Sequencing used PBMCs from the stem cell graft donor, obtained from the stem cell graft. The V call is TRBV7-9, the J call TRBJ2-5; D may be TRBD1 or TRBD2 (5 bases each). This clonotype originated in a human donor who donated a stem cell graft to a child with acute myeloid leukemia. CDR3 DNA: TGTGCCAGCGGGGGTCCGGACAACCAAGAGACCCAGTACTTC. Translating it yields CASGGPDNQETQYF.